This paragraph reports one TCR beta chain. What it binds is not known. The sample belongs to a study of T-cell memory formation after mild COVID-19. The TCR alpha and TCR beta cDNA libraries, bearing sample barcodes and UMIs, were generated by 5'RACE using constant-segment primers. TCRdb called the 5' RACE reads again in MiXCR, with one record for every CDR3 protein. The sample includes roughly 610,000 distinct CDR3 sequences, 15% to 20% of them seen just once. The germline V gene encodes CDR1 MNHNY and CDR2 SVGAGI (reference sequence). V was trimmed by 7 bases and J by 5 bases, leaving 8 bases between them. The CDR3 loop spans 12 amino acids. Study-wide points: CD4+ contracting clones were found mainly in CM and EM, and CD8+ ones in EMRA.

The sequence was obtained from an adult woman who had mild COVID-19 (a few samples of this study predate the infection). Cell type and time point are not known. The chain recombines TRBV6-6 with TRBJ2-2; D might be TRBD1 (5 bases). Sequencing used PBMCs or a T cell subset sorted from them (not recorded which). CDR3 residues: CASIRGTGELFF. For the CDR3, the DNA is TGTGCCAGCATAAGGGGAACCGGGGAGCTGTTTTTT.